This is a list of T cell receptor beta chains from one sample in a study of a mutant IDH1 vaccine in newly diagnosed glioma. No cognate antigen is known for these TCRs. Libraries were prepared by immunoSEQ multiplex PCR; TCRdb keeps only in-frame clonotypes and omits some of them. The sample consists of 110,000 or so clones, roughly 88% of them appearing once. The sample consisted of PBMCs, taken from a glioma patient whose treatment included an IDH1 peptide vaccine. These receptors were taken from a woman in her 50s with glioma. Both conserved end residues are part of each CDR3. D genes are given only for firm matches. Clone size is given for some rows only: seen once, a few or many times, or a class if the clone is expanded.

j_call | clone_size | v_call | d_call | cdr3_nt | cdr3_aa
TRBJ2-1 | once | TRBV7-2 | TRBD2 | TGTGCCAGCAGCTTAGGACTAGCGCCCTACAATGAGCAGTTCTTC | CASSLGLAPYNEQFF
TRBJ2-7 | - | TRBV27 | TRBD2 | TGTGCCAGCAGTTTCAACGGACTAGTGGGCGAGCAGTACTTC | CASSFNGLVGEQYF
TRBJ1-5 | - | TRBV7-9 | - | TGTGCCAGCAGCCGAGGGGGTTTAGGACAGCCCCAGCATTTT | CASSRGGLGQPQHF
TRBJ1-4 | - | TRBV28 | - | TGTGCCAGCAGTTTGATAGGGGGTAGGGAAAAACTGTTTTTT | CASSLIGGREKLFF
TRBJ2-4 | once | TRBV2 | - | TGTGCCAGCATGGTGGACAAAAACATTCAGTACTTC | CASMVDKNIQYF
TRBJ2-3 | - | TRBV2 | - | TGTGCCAGCAGTGATGAACAGGGGAGGCCAGATACGCAGTATTTT | CASSDEQGRPDTQYF
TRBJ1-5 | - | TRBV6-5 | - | TGTGCCAGCAGCCCGCGGGGCGGCAATCAGCCCCAGCATTTT | CASSPRGGNQPQHF
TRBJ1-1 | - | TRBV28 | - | TGTGCCAGCAGTTTATCGGCGAGGGGGGGTTTCTTT | CASSLSARGGFF
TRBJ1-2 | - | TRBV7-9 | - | TGTGCCAGCAGCGGGGGGCGCGCAGGGGCTTCTGGCTACACCTTC | CASSGGRAGASGYTF
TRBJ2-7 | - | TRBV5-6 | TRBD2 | TGTGCCAGCAGGGGGACTAGCGGGATTTACGAGCAGTACTTC | CASRGTSGIYEQYF
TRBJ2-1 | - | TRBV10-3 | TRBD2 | TGTGCCATCAGTGGGGGTACTAGCGGAGGGGGTGAGCAGTTCTTC | CAISGGTSGGGEQFF
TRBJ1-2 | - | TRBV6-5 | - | TGTGCCAGCAGTTACGGGGGGCGGAGAGCTAACTATGGCTACACCTTC | CASSYGGRRANYGYTF
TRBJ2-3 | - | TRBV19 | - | TGTGCCAGTAGTATGTGGGAGAGCGCAGATACGCAGTATTTT | CASSMWESADTQYF
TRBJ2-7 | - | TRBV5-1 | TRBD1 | TGCGCCAGCAGCCCAGGACAGGGAGTTCGCGAGCAGTACTTC | CASSPGQGVREQYF
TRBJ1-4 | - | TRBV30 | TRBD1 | TGTGCCTGGGGACAGGCGGGAAAACTGTTTTTT | CAWGQAGKLFF
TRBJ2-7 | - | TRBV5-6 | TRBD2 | TGTGCCAGCAGCTTGGAGATAGCGGGAGATTCCGAGCAGTACTTC | CASSLEIAGDSEQYF
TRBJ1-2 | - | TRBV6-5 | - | TGTGCCAGCCGCAAAGGGATCTATGGCTACACCTTC | CASRKGIYGYTF
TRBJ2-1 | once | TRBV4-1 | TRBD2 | TGCGCCAGCAGCTCCGGACTAGCACGGACCATCTACAATGAGCAGTTCTTC | CASSSGLARTIYNEQFF
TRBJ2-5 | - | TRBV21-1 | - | TGTGCCAGCAGCGGGGGCGGGACTTACCAAGAGACCCAGTACTTC | CASSGGGTYQETQYF
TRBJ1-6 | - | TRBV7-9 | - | TGTGCCAGCAGCCCCCAGGCTCTTTCACCCCTCCACTTT | CASSPQALSPLHF
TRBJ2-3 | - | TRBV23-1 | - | TGCGCCAGCAGTCTTGCAGGGGTAGAGGATACGCAGTATTTT | CASSLAGVEDTQYF
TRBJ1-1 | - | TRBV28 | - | TGTGCCAGCAGTGTCAGGGCCCCGAACACTGAAGCTTTCTTT | CASSVRAPNTEAFF
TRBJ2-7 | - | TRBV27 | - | TGTGCCAGCAGTTTGACATCTAACCCTAACTACGAGCAGTACTTC | CASSLTSNPNYEQYF
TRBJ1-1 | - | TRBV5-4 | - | TGTGCCAGCAGCTTCGGCGGGGTTACTGAAGCTTTCTTT | CASSFGGVTEAFF
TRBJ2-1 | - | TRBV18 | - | TGTGCCAGCTCACCACCAGTAGCGCGGAATGAGCAGTTCTTC | CASSPPVARNEQFF
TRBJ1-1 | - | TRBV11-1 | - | TGTGCCAGCAGCCCAGTCTGGAGAAACACTGAAGCTTTCTTT | CASSPVWRNTEAFF
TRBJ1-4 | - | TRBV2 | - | TGTGCCAGCAGGGGACAACTTGAAAAACTGTTTTTT | CASRGQLEKLFF
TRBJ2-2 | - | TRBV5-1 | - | TGCGCCAGCAGCCTCCCCCAGAACACCGGGGAGCTGTTTTTT | CASSLPQNTGELFF
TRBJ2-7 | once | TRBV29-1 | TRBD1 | TGCAGCGCCATTATCCCGGGACAGGGGGCTACCCCCTACGAGCAGTACTTC | CSAIIPGQGATPYEQYF
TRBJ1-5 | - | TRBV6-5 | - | TGTGCCAGCAGTTCTCACAATCAGCCCCAGCATTTT | CASSSHNQPQHF
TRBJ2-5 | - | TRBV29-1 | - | TGCAGCGTTGGAGGACGGTACACACCTCAAGAGACCCAGTACTTC | CSVGGRYTPQETQYF
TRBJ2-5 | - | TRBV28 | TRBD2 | TGTGCCAGCAGAGGCATAGCGGGAGGGTCAGAGACCCAGTACTTC | CASRGIAGGSETQYF
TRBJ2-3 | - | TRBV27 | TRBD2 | TGTGCCAGCAGTTGGGGGGGAGATACGCAGTATTTT | CASSWGGDTQYF
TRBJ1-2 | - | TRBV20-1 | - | TGCAGTGCTTCGGGGGTCAGCTACACCTTC | CSASGVSYTF
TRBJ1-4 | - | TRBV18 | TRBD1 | TGTGCCAGCTCACCACCGTCTATCCAACAGGGGGGTGAAAAACTGTTTTTT | CASSPPSIQQGGEKLFF
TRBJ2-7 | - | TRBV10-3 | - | TGTGCCATCAGTGAGTCAGGCGGCACCTACGAGCAGTACTTC | CAISESGGTYEQYF
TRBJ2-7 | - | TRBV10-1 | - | TGCGCCAGCAGTGAGCGGGTAACCTACGAGCAGTACTTC | CASSERVTYEQYF
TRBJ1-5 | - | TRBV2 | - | TGTGCCAGCAGTGACACTTATAGCAATCAGCCCCAGCATTTT | CASSDTYSNQPQHF
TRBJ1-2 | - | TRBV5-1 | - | TGCGCCAGCAGCCCCGGCCCTTTGGGGGGCTACACCTTC | CASSPGPLGGYTF
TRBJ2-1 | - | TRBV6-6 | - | TGTGCCAGCATTACCTCGGCAGGGGCGCGATGGAATGAGCAGTTCTTC | CASITSAGARWNEQFF
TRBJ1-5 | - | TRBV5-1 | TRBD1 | TGCGCCAGCAGCCCGGACAGGGGGGATCAGCCCCAGCATTTT | CASSPDRGDQPQHF
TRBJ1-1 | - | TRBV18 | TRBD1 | TGTGCCAGCTCACCACAGACAGGGGGCGGAGGTGGAGCTTTCTTT | CASSPQTGGGGGAFF
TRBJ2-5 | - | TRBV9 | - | TGTGCCAGCAGCCGCCCCCCGGGACTCGAAGAGACCCAGTACTTC | CASSRPPGLEETQYF
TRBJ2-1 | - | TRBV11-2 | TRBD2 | TGTGCCAGCAGCCCCAGGACTAGTGGGAATGAGCAGTTCTTC | CASSPRTSGNEQFF
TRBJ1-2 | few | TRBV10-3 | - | TGTGCCATCAGGGGCCCCAGGGGACTCTATGGCTACACCTTC | CAIRGPRGLYGYTF
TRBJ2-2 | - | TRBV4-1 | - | TGCGCCAGCAGCCAAGATGGGATAGGGAGGAGGGAGCTGTTTTTT | CASSQDGIGRRELFF
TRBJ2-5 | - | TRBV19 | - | TGTGCCAGTAGTGTAGCCGCTCGGCAAGAGACCCAGTACTTC | CASSVAARQETQYF
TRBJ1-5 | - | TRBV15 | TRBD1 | TGTGCCACCAGCAGAGATTTGGGACAGGGTAATCAGCCCCAGCATTTT | CATSRDLGQGNQPQHF
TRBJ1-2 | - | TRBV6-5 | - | TGTGCCAGCAGCCGCGACAGGTTATATGGCTACACCTTC | CASSRDRLYGYTF
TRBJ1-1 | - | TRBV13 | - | TGTGCCAGCAGCCCTCCCTACACTGAAGCTTTCTTT | CASSPPYTEAFF
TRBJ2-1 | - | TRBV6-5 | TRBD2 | TGTGCCAGCAGCATGGGACTAGCGGGTTACAATGAGCAGTTCTTC | CASSMGLAGYNEQFF
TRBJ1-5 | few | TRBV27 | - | TGTGCCAGCAGCTTGAGGGACGTCAATCAGCCCCAGCATTTT | CASSLRDVNQPQHF
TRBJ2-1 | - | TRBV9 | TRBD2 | TGTGCCAGCAGCACTCGGACTAGCTTCGATGAGCAGTTCTTC | CASSTRTSFDEQFF
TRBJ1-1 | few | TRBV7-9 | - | TGTGCCAGCAGCTCCTCAGAAAGAGAAGCTTTCTTT | CASSSSEREAFF
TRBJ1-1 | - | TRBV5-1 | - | TGCGCCAGCAGCTTGGCCGTAGGGCAAGGGACTGAAGCTTTCTTT | CASSLAVGQGTEAFF
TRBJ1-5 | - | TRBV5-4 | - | TGTGCCAGCAGCGCAGACAGGAATCAGCCCCAGCATTTT | CASSADRNQPQHF
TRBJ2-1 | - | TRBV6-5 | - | TGTGCCAGCAGTTACTCGATCAGGCAATTAGCCAATGAGCAGTTCTTC | CASSYSIRQLANEQFF